Here is one TCR beta chain with its context. The data stem from a study of blood T cell repertoires in COVID-19. Study details: T cells, B-cell-depleted T cells, or PBMCs supplied cDNA or gDNA.

Method: immunoSEQ multiplex PCR; TCRdb's copy keeps in-frame clones and lacks some. The sample has over 150,000 clones, around nine tenths seen once. The ends were cut back, 5 bases at V and 3 bases at J, with 10 bases in the middle. The CDR3 sequence is 13 residues long. The receptor comes from a woman under 30 who had recovered from COVID-19. This chain uses TRBV12-3 or TRBV12-4 with TRBJ1-1; the D is unclear. The sample taken for sequencing was peripheral blood. In DNA, the CDR3 is TGTGCCAGCAGTCCCCCCGCGGACACTGAAGCTTTCTTT. It translates to CASSPPADTEAFF.